This TCR beta chain was sequenced for a study of OX40 agonist ivuxolimab in advanced cancers. As for this clone: Its target is unknown.

Here immunoSEQ multiplex PCR was the method, and the copy in TCRdb shows in-frame clones only, minus some. The table lists 65,000 to 95,000 clones, roughly 92% of them singletons. Study results and caveats: Nonresponders included some who also had low normalized T-cell clonal expansion. The study found that CD8+ T cells averaged more expanded clones than CD4+.

From germline, CDR1 is SNHLY and CDR2 FYNNEI. The CDR3 runs 13 residues. With 3 bases removed from V and 7 bases from J, the gap between germline ends came to 10 bases. V gene TRBV2 combines with J gene TRBJ1-5; tentatively, D is TRBD1 (5 bases). This material consisted of CD4+ or CD8+ T cells sorted from blood, taken in a trial of the OX40 agonist ivuxolimab. This TCR was sampled from an adult with an advanced solid tumor such as melanoma, head and neck, liver or kidney cancer. The CDR3 DNA follows: TGTGCCAGCAGTGAGCAGGGCGGGCAGCCCCAGCATTTT. This gives the protein CASSEQGGQPQHF.